Listed below are T cell receptor beta chains from one sample, sequenced in a study of cytomegalovirus exposure and HLA in healthy donors. This table comes from immunoSEQ multiplex PCR, and its TCRdb copy is limited to in-frame clones, with some not included. In the table there are about 110,000 clones, 65% to 75% of which are singletons. Sequenced material: PBMCs. Receptors originate from a young man in good health and CMV-seropositive. Each CDR3 is given with its conserved first and last residue. D genes are given only for firm matches. A clone size is listed for some rows: how often the clone was seen (once, few, many), or a class if it is expanded.

V: TRBV9
D: -
size: -
J: TRBJ1-5
CDR3: CASSVETQGNQPQHF
DNA: TGTGCCAGCAGCGTAGAAACACAGGGCAATCAGCCCCAGCATTTT

V: TRBV29-1
D: -
size: -
J: TRBJ1-2
CDR3: CSVGAGENYGYTF
DNA: TGCAGCGTTGGGGCAGGGGAAAACTATGGCTACACCTTC

V: TRBV28
D: -
size: -
J: TRBJ1-2
CDR3: CASSSRVRGGGLYYGYTF
DNA: TGTGCCAGCAGTTCCCGCGTGCGGGGAGGGGGTTTGTACTATGGCTACACCTTC

V: TRBV4-3
D: TRBD1
size: once
J: TRBJ1-2
CDR3: CASSQDPARGSYGYTF
DNA: TGCGCCAGCAGCCAAGATCCGGCCAGGGGGTCCTATGGCTACACCTTC

V: TRBV5-1
D: TRBD2
size: -
J: TRBJ2-3
CDR3: CASSLVLAATDTQYF
DNA: TGCGCCAGCAGCTTGGTGCTAGCGGCCACAGATACGCAGTATTTT

V: TRBV5-1
D: TRBD1
size: -
J: TRBJ2-7
CDR3: CASSFGQGGRAYEQYF
DNA: TGCGCCAGCAGCTTTGGACAGGGAGGCAGGGCCTACGAGCAGTACTTC

V: TRBV21-1
D: -
size: -
J: TRBJ2-2
CDR3: CASSKAPANTGELFF
DNA: TGTGCCAGCAGCAAAGCCCCCGCGAACACCGGGGAGCTGTTTTTT

V: TRBV28
D: -
size: -
J: TRBJ1-2
CDR3: CASSRTVNYGYTF
DNA: TGTGCCAGCAGTAGGACAGTAAACTATGGCTACACCTTC

V: TRBV5-4
D: -
size: -
J: TRBJ1-1
CDR3: CASSPTGTGTEAFF
DNA: TGTGCCAGCAGCCCTACGGGAACTGGAACTGAAGCTTTCTTT

V: TRBV28
D: -
size: -
J: TRBJ1-1
CDR3: CASSRGQWIMNTEAFF
DNA: TGTGCCAGCAGTCGCGGACAGTGGATAATGAACACTGAAGCTTTCTTT

V: TRBV28
D: TRBD1
size: -
J: TRBJ2-1
CDR3: CASSSQGPGDEQFF
DNA: TGTGCCAGCAGTTCACAGGGGCCAGGCGATGAGCAGTTCTTC

V: TRBV4-1
D: TRBD2
size: -
J: TRBJ2-3
CDR3: CASSQEGLAGAPDTQYF
DNA: TGCGCCAGCAGCCAGGAAGGACTAGCGGGGGCTCCGGATACGCAGTATTTT

V: TRBV6-1
D: -
size: few
J: TRBJ1-4
CDR3: CASSEFSATNEKLFF
DNA: TGTGCCAGCAGTGAATTCAGCGCAACTAATGAAAAACTGTTTTTT

V: TRBV5-6
D: -
size: -
J: TRBJ2-5
CDR3: CASSLQDREQYF
DNA: TGTGCCAGCAGCTTGCAGGACAGAGAGCAGTACTTC

V: TRBV28
D: TRBD1
size: -
J: TRBJ2-3
CDR3: CASSPDPRGLTQYF
DNA: TGTGCCAGCAGCCCCGACCCCAGGGGGCTCACGCAGTATTTT

V: TRBV28
D: TRBD1
size: -
J: TRBJ1-1
CDR3: CASSFPQGARTEAFF
DNA: TGTGCCAGCAGCTTTCCCCAGGGGGCGAGAACTGAAGCTTTCTTT

V: TRBV30
D: TRBD2
size: -
J: TRBJ2-5
CDR3: CAWSPSGGALETQYF
DNA: TGTGCCTGGAGTCCGAGCGGGGGGGCCCTGGAGACCCAGTACTTC

V: TRBV9
D: -
size: -
J: TRBJ2-3
CDR3: CASSVGRRRREHTDTQYF
DNA: TGTGCCAGCAGCGTAGGGCGGAGGAGGAGGGAGCACACAGATACGCAGTATTTT

V: TRBV2
D: -
size: -
J: TRBJ1-2
CDR3: CASSEKRGAYGYTF
DNA: TGTGCCAGCAGTGAAAAGCGAGGAGCTTATGGCTACACCTTC

V: TRBV2
D: -
size: -
J: TRBJ1-6
CDR3: CASSEAPGNSPLHF
DNA: TGTGCCAGCAGTGAAGCGCCGGGAAATTCACCCCTCCACTTT

V: TRBV19
D: -
size: few
J: TRBJ1-5
CDR3: CASSWRGGQPQHF
DNA: TGTGCCAGTAGTTGGCGGGGGGGCCAGCCCCAGCATTTT

V: TRBV28
D: TRBD1
size: -
J: TRBJ1-2
CDR3: CASSFAGQGKTGGYTF
DNA: TGTGCCAGCAGTTTCGCAGGACAGGGGAAGACAGGTGGCTACACCTTC

V: TRBV5-1
D: -
size: -
J: TRBJ1-6
CDR3: CASSLGEIDSPLHF
DNA: TGCGCCAGCAGCTTGGGGGAGATTGATTCACCCCTCCACTTT

V: TRBV11-2
D: -
size: -
J: TRBJ1-3
CDR3: CASSLVRGRGNTIYF
DNA: TGTGCCAGCAGCTTAGTCAGGGGACGCGGAAACACCATATATTTT

V: TRBV11-2
D: -
size: few
J: TRBJ1-6
CDR3: CASSLTAFRGSPLHF
DNA: TGTGCCAGCAGCTTAACGGCCTTTCGGGGATCACCCCTCCACTTT

V: TRBV27
D: -
size: once
J: TRBJ2-1
CDR3: CASSFSGMIEQFF
DNA: TGTGCCAGCAGTTTCTCGGGAATGATTGAGCAGTTCTTC

V: TRBV19
D: -
size: few
J: TRBJ2-1
CDR3: CASSIQGLHANNEQFF
DNA: TGTGCCAGTAGTATCCAGGGTCTGCATGCTAACAATGAGCAGTTCTTC

V: TRBV15
D: TRBD2
size: -
J: TRBJ2-7
CDR3: CATSRDTSGGYEQYF
DNA: TGTGCCACCAGCAGAGATACGAGCGGGGGATACGAGCAGTACTTC